These T cell receptor beta chains were read from a single sample in a study of OX40 agonist ivuxolimab in advanced cancers. Profiling relied on immunoSEQ multiplex PCR, and the TCRdb table lists in-frame clones only, not all of them. The sample lists tens of thousands of clones; about four fifths were seen once. The source material was CD4+ or CD8+ T cells sorted from blood, sampled in a trial of the OX40 agonist ivuxolimab. The receptors derive from an adult with an advanced solid tumor such as melanoma, head and neck, liver or kidney cancer. The CDR3 runs from the conserved cysteine through the conserved F or W. Fields, in order: CDR3 protein, J gene, V gene.

CDR3 protein: CASSRGQGTDTQYF
J gene: TRBJ2-3
V gene: TRBV6-5

CDR3 protein: CASSWGDSGNTIYF
J gene: TRBJ1-3
V gene: TRBV6-6

CDR3 protein: CASSLRGSSAFF
J gene: TRBJ1-1
V gene: TRBV5-5

CDR3 protein: CASSSEFVGDGYTF
J gene: TRBJ1-2
V gene: TRBV7-2

CDR3 protein: CASRYSRAYEQYF
J gene: TRBJ2-7
V gene: TRBV5-1

CDR3 protein: CASSLQGGSNTGELFF
J gene: TRBJ2-2
V gene: TRBV13

CDR3 protein: CASSRTSGGAYGTDTQYF
J gene: TRBJ2-3
V gene: TRBV7-9

CDR3 protein: CASSLSPEKLFF
J gene: TRBJ1-4
V gene: TRBV7-2

CDR3 protein: CASSDQNTEAFF
J gene: TRBJ1-1
V gene: TRBV10-1

CDR3 protein: CASSESGGVNEKLFF
J gene: TRBJ1-4
V gene: TRBV10-1

CDR3 protein: CASSLDTGGFYEQYF
J gene: TRBJ2-7
V gene: TRBV11-2

CDR3 protein: CASSYTGTGVTDTQYF
J gene: TRBJ2-3
V gene: TRBV28

CDR3 protein: CASSLSGDQPQHF
J gene: TRBJ1-5
V gene: TRBV7-9

CDR3 protein: CASSSRGFTYNEQFF
J gene: TRBJ2-1
V gene: TRBV11-1

CDR3 protein: CASSPGPRSTDTQYF
J gene: TRBJ2-3
V gene: TRBV18

CDR3 protein: CASSQDPRGNSPLHF
J gene: TRBJ1-6
V gene: TRBV4-2

CDR3 protein: CASSDGNTYEQYF
J gene: TRBJ2-7
V gene: TRBV6-1

CDR3 protein: CASSRTDYEQYF
J gene: TRBJ2-7
V gene: TRBV6-1

CDR3 protein: CASRTDNSGNTIYF
J gene: TRBJ1-3
V gene: TRBV2

CDR3 protein: CASSLRTSGVADTQYF
J gene: TRBJ2-3
V gene: TRBV9

CDR3 protein: CASRSASGYTF
J gene: TRBJ1-2
V gene: TRBV6-5

CDR3 protein: CASSPLEGGLNTEAFF
J gene: TRBJ1-1
V gene: TRBV18

CDR3 protein: CASSLRMDSYNEQFF
J gene: TRBJ2-1
V gene: TRBV19

CDR3 protein: CASSILMTGEYF
J gene: TRBJ2-4
V gene: TRBV7-3

CDR3 protein: CASSSGIGWETQYF
J gene: TRBJ2-5
V gene: TRBV5-5

CDR3 protein: CASSPRDSNQPQHF
J gene: TRBJ1-5
V gene: TRBV18

CDR3 protein: CASSEQGNSNQPQHF
J gene: TRBJ1-5
V gene: TRBV5-1

CDR3 protein: CASSIEAGSNTGELFF
J gene: TRBJ2-2
V gene: TRBV19

CDR3 protein: CASSLAGAGGPNEQFF
J gene: TRBJ2-1
V gene: TRBV11-3

CDR3 protein: CASPDRDTGELFF
J gene: TRBJ2-2
V gene: TRBV19

CDR3 protein: CASSQESYEGRRRAYGYTF
J gene: TRBJ1-2
V gene: TRBV4-3

CDR3 protein: CAWAAGRWSGANVLTF
J gene: TRBJ2-6
V gene: TRBV30

CDR3 protein: CASSLGYGNQPQHF
J gene: TRBJ1-5
V gene: TRBV7-2

CDR3 protein: CASSYTGGATDTQYF
J gene: TRBJ2-3
V gene: TRBV6-5

CDR3 protein: CASSLEQGMNTEAFF
J gene: TRBJ1-1
V gene: TRBV5-1